Sequencing of this T cell receptor (beta chain) was carried out in a study of blood T cell repertoires in COVID-19. At the level of the study: Samples taken during acute and convalescent COVID-19 were collected in the United States, Italy and Spain. Sources were T cells, B-cell-depleted T cells, or PBMCs; the material itself was cDNA or gDNA.

The Seattle patients joined while their infection was active and were tracked longitudinally afterward. Source study methods: How many nucleated cells were present was estimated from reference gene primer amplification. Repertoires were generated with immunoSEQ multiplex PCR, while TCRdb's copy carries only in-frame clones and drops some. That table is the source of V, J and clone size, and D and trimming were worked out from the DNA. Of 200,000 to 300,000 clones listed, roughly 79% are singletons. Deletions cut 4 bases from V and 3 bases from J, with 10 bases between. This CDR3 spans 14 amino acids. Germline CDR1 reads SGHTA; CDR2 reads FQGNSA.

Material for sequencing was peripheral blood. J is TRBJ1-3 and V is TRBV7-2, with D possibly matching TRBD1 (5 bases). This receptor was identified in a woman of 80 years or more with COVID-19, enrolled during active disease. Here the CDR3 DNA reads TGTGCCAGCAGCTATCGGACAATTGGAAACACCATATATTTT. This gives the protein CASSYRTIGNTIYF.